This T cell receptor (beta chain) was sequenced during a study of T cells in localized non-small cell lung cancer. CDR1 is SGHRS and CDR2 is YFSETQ in the germline V gene. The V end lost 5 bases, the J end lost 0 bases, and 18 bases lay between the germline ends. The CDR3 covers 18 residues. Assay: immunoSEQ multiplex PCR; the TCRdb copy retains only in-frame clones and omits some. The table has 90,000 or so clones, about nine tenths seen once; the top ten hold over 12%. This clonotype was obtained from a man between 40 and 70 years old with stage I squamous cell lung carcinoma. This sequence joins TRBV5-1 and TRBJ2-6; D is perhaps TRBD1 (5 bases). The specimen comprised peripheral blood, sampled before any cancer treatment. The CDR3 region is CASSSQGSGPSGANVLTF. The CDR3 bases are TGCGCCAGCAGTTCTCAGGGATCTGGGCCCTCTGGGGCCAACGTCCTGACTTTC.